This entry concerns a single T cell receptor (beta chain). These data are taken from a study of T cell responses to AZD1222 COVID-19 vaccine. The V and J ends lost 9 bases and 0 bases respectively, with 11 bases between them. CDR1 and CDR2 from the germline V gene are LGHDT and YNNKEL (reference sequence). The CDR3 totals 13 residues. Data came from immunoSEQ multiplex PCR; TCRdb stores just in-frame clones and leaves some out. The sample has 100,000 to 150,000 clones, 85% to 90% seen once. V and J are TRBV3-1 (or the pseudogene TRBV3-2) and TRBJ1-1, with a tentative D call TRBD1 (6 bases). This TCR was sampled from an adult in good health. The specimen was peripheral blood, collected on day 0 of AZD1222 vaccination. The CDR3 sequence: CASAGTMNTEAFF. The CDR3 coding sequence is TGTGCCAGTGCCGGGACAATGAACACTGAAGCTTTCTTT.